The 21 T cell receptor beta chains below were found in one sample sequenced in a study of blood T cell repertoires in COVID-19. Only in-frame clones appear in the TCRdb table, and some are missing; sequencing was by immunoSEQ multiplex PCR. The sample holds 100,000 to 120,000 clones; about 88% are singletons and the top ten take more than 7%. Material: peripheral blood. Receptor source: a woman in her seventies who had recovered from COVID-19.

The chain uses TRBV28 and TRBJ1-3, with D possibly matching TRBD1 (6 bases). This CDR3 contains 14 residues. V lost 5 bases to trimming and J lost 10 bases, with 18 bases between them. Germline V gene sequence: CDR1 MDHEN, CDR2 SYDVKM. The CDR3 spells CASSLDRQVVTIYF. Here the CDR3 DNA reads TGTGCCAGCAGTCTCGACCGACAGGTCGTAACCATATATTTT.

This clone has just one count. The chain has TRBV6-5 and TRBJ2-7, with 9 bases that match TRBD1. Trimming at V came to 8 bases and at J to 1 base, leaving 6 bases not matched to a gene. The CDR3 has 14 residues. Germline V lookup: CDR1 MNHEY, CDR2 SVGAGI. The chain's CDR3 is CASRDRVESYEQYF. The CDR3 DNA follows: TGTGCCAGCCGGGACAGGGTAGAATCCTACGAGCAGTACTTC.

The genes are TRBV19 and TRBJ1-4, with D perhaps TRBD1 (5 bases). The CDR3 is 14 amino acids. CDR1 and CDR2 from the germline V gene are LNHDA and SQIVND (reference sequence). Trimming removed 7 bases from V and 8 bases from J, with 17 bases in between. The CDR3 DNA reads TGTGCCAGTACCCCCTTCGGGGGTAGGGAAAAACTGTTTTTT. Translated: CASTPFGGREKLFF.

CDR3: CASSAPIGGYTEAFF. In DNA, the CDR3 is TGTGCCAGCAGTGCCCCGATCGGGGGGTACACTGAAGCTTTCTTT. The chain joins TRBV28 to TRBJ1-1; perhaps TRBD1 as D (5 bases). Per germline, CDR1 MDHEN and CDR2 SYDVKM. V was clipped by 5 bases and J by 3 bases, with 16 bases between them. The CDR3 sequence is 15 residues long.

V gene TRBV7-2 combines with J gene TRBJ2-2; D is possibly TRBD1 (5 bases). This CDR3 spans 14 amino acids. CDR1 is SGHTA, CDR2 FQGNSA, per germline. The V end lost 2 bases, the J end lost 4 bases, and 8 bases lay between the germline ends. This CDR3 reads CASSLIQVTGELFF. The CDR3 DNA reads TGTGCCAGCAGCTTAATACAGGTCACCGGGGAGCTGTTTTTT.

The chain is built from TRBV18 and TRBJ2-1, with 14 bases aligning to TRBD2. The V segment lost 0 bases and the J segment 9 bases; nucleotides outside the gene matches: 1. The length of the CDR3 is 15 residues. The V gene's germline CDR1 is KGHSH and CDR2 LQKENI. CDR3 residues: CASSPPGLAGVEQFF. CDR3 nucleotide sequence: TGTGCCAGCTCACCACCGGGACTAGCGGGGGTTGAGCAGTTCTTC.

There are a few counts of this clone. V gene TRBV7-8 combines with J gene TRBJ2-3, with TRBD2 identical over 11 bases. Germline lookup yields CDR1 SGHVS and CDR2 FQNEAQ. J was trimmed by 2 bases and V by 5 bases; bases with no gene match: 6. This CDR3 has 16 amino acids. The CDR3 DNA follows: TGTGCCAGCAGCGTGACTAGCGGGACGACCACAGATACGCAGTATTTT. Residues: CASSVTSGTTTDTQYF. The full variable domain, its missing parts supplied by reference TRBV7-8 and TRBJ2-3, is GAGVSQSPRYKVAKRGQDVALRCDPISGHVSLFWYQQALGQGPEFLTYFQNEAQLDKSGLPSDRFFAERPEGSVSTLKIQRTQQEDSAVYLCASSVTSGTTTDTQYFGPGTRLTVL.

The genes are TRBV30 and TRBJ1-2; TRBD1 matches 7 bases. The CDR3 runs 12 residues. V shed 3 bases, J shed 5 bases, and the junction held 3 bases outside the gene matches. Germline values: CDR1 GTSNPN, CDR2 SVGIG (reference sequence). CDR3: CAWRGQWYGYTF. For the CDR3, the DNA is TGTGCCTGGAGGGGACAGTGGTATGGCTACACCTTC. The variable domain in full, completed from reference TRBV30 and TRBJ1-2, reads SQTIHQWPATLVQPVGSPLSLECTVEGTSNPNLYWYRQAAGRGLQLLFYSVGIGQISSEVPQNLSASRPQDRQFILSSKKLLLSDSGFYLCAWRGQWYGYTFGSGTRLTVV.

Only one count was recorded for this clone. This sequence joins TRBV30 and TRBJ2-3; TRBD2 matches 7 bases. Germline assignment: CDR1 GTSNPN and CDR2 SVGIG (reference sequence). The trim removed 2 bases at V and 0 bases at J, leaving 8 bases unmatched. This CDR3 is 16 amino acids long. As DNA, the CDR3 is TGTGCCTGGAGTTTGGGGCTAGCGGTTAGCACAGATACGCAGTATTTT. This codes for CAWSLGLAVSTDTQYF.

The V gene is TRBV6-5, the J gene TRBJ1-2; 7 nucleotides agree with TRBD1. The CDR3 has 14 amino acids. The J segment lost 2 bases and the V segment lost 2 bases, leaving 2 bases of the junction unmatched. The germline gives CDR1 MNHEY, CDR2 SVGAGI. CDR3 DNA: TGTGCCAGCAGTTACCGGGACAGAAACTATGGCTACACCTTC. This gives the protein CASSYRDRNYGYTF.

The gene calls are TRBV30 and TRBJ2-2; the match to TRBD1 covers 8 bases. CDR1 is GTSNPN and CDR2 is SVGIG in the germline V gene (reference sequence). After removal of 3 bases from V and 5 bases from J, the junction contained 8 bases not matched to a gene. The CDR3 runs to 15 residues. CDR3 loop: CAWSTGGWGTGELFF. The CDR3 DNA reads TGTGCCTGGAGCACAGGGGGATGGGGGACCGGGGAGCTGTTTTTT.

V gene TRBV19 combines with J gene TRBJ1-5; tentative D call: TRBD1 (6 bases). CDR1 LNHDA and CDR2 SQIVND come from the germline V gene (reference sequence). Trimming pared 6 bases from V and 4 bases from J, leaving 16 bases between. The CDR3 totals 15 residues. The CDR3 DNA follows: TGTGCCAGTAGCTCCTCGGGGGGGCTGAATCAGCCCCAGCATTTT. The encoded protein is CASSSSGGLNQPQHF. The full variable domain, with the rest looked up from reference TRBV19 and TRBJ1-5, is DGGITQSPKYLFRKEGQNVTLSCEQNLNHDAMYWYRQDPGQGLRLIYYSQIVNDFQKGDIAEGYSVSREKKESFPLTVTSAQKNPTAFYLCASSSSGGLNQPQHFGDGTRLSIL.

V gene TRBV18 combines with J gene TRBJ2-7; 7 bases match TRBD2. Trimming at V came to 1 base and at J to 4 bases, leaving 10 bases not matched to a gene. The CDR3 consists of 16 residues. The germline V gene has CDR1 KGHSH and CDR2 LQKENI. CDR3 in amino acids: CASSPLASGTVYEQYF. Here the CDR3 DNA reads TGTGCCAGCTCACCACTCGCAAGCGGGACGGTGTACGAGCAGTACTTC.

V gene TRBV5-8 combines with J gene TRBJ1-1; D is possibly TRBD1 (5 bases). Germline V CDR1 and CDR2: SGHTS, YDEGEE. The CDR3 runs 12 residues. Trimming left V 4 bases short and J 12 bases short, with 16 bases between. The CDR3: CASSPLGGSPFF. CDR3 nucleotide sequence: TGTGCCAGCAGCCCTTTGGGGGGTTCGCCTTTCTTT. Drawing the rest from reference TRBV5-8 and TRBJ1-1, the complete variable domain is EAGVTQSPTHLIKTRGQQATLRCSPISGHTSVYWYQQALGLGLQFLLWYDEGEERNRGNFPPRFSGRQFPNYSSELNVNALELEDSALYLCASSPLGGSPFFGQGTRLTVV.

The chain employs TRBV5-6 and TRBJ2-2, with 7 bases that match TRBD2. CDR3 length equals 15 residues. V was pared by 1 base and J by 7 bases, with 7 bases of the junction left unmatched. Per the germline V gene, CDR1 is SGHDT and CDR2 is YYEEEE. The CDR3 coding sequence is TGTGCCAGCAGCTTGATGGGAGGGCCTGGCGGGGAGCTGTTTTTT. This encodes CASSLMGGPGGELFF.

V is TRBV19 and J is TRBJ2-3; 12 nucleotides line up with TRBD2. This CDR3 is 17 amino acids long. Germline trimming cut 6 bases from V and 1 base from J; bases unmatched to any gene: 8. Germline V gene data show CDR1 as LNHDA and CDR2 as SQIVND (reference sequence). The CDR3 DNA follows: TGTGCCAGTAGCATTCCCAGACTAGCGGGGGGCACAGATACGCAGTATTTT. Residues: CASSIPRLAGGTDTQYF.

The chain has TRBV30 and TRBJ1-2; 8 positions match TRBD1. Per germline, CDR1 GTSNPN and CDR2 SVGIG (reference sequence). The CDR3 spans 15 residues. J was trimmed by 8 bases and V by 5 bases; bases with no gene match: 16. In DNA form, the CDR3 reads TGTGCCTGGGAGGCCCAGGGGGCCCTTCTCAGGGGCTACACCTTC. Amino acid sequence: CAWEAQGALLRGYTF.

DNA for the CDR3: TGTGCCAGCAGTGGGACGGTGGGGTCGGGGGGAGAGCAGTACTTC. Translated: CASSGTVGSGGEQYF. The chain has TRBV28 and TRBJ2-7; TRBD2 matches at 7 bases. With V trimmed by 5 bases and J by 7 bases, 14 bases remained unmatched. Per the germline V gene, CDR1 is MDHEN and CDR2 is SYDVKM. CDR3 length: 15 amino acids.

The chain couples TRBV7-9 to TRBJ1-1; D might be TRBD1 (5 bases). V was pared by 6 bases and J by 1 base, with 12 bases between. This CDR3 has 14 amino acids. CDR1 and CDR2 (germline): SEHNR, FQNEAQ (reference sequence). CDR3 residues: CASSIDSPNTEAFF. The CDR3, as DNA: TGTGCCAGCAGTATAGACAGCCCGAACACTGAAGCTTTCTTT.

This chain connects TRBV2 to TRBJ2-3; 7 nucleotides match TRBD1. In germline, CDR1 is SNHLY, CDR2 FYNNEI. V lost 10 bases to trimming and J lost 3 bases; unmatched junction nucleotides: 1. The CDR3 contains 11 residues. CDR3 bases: TGTGCCACACAGGGGACAGATACGCAGTATTTT. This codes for CATQGTDTQYF. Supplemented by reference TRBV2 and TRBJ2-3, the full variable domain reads EPEVTQTPSHQVTQMGQEVILRCVPISNHLYFYWYRQILGQKVEFLVSFYNNEISEKSEIFDDQFSVERPDGSNFTLKIRSTKLEDSAMYFCATQGTDTQYFGPGTRLTVL.

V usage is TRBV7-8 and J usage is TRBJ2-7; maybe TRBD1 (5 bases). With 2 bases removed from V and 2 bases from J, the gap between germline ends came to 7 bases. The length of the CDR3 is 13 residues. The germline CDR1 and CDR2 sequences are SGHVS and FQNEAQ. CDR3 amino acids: CASSLTGTYEQYF. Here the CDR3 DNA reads TGTGCCAGCAGCTTAACAGGAACCTACGAGCAGTACTTC.